These T cell receptor beta chains were read from a single sample in a study of cytomegalovirus exposure and HLA in healthy donors. TCRdb's table, derived via immunoSEQ multiplex PCR, lists solely in-frame clones and lacks some. Among over 65,000 clones listed, roughly 77% were seen once. Sequencing input: PBMCs. Every receptor here comes from a man aged 35-49 years in good health and CMV-seronegative. CDR3s include the opening cysteine and the closing phenylalanine or tryptophan. A D gene is named only where the DNA matches it firmly. Not every row has a clone size; where given, it reads once, few, many or a size class.

J gene: TRBJ2-7
CDR3 length: 13
V gene: TRBV14
D gene: -
clone size: -
CDR3 protein: CASSQAFLNEQYF
CDR3 DNA: TGTGCCAGCAGCCAAGCTTTCCTTAACGAGCAGTACTTC

J gene: TRBJ1-1
CDR3 length: 13
V gene: TRBV10-1
D gene: -
clone size: -
CDR3 protein: CASSESGVAEAFF
CDR3 DNA: TGCGCCAGCAGTGAGTCAGGGGTGGCTGAAGCTTTCTTT

J gene: TRBJ1-2
CDR3 length: 17
V gene: TRBV7-9
D gene: -
clone size: -
CDR3 protein: CASTDYGWGLSNYGYTF
CDR3 DNA: TGTGCCAGCACCGACTACGGGTGGGGACTCAGTAACTATGGCTACACCTTC

J gene: TRBJ2-3
CDR3 length: 13
V gene: TRBV25-1
D gene: -
clone size: -
CDR3 protein: CASSAPVTDTQYF
CDR3 DNA: TGTGCCAGCAGTGCACCGGTTACTGATACGCAGTATTTT

J gene: TRBJ1-2
CDR3 length: 12
V gene: TRBV19
D gene: -
clone size: -
CDR3 protein: CASREIPGGYTF
CDR3 DNA: TGTGCCAGTCGGGAAATCCCCGGGGGCTACACCTTC

J gene: TRBJ1-1
CDR3 length: 13
V gene: TRBV5-6
D gene: -
clone size: -
CDR3 protein: CASSFIVNTEAFF
CDR3 DNA: TGTGCCAGCAGCTTTATAGTAAACACTGAAGCTTTCTTT

J gene: TRBJ1-1
CDR3 length: 14
V gene: TRBV5-1
D gene: -
clone size: -
CDR3 protein: CASRALGPDTEAFF
CDR3 DNA: TGCGCCAGCAGGGCCTTGGGGCCGGACACTGAAGCTTTCTTT

J gene: TRBJ2-7
CDR3 length: 16
V gene: TRBV29-1
D gene: -
clone size: -
CDR3 protein: CSVESGLGGVPGEQYF
CDR3 DNA: TGCAGCGTTGAAAGCGGGTTGGGAGGAGTCCCAGGCGAGCAGTACTTC

J gene: TRBJ1-1
CDR3 length: 20
V gene: TRBV13
D gene: TRBD1
clone size: -
CDR3 protein: CASSLSGTGVRENSNTEAFF
CDR3 DNA: TGTGCCAGCAGCCTTTCCGGGACAGGGGTCCGAGAAAATTCGAACACTGAAGCTTTCTTT

J gene: TRBJ2-7
CDR3 length: 16
V gene: TRBV13
D gene: TRBD1
clone size: -
CDR3 protein: CASSSAGTGGIYEQYF
CDR3 DNA: TGTGCCAGCAGCTCGGCCGGGACAGGGGGCATCTACGAGCAGTACTTC

J gene: TRBJ1-1
CDR3 length: 13
V gene: TRBV6-1
D gene: -
clone size: -
CDR3 protein: CASSEAMNTEAFF
CDR3 DNA: TGTGCCAGCAGTGAAGCTATGAACACTGAAGCTTTCTTT

J gene: TRBJ2-5
CDR3 length: 18
V gene: TRBV5-6
D gene: -
clone size: -
CDR3 protein: CASSSDHQGNVLEETQYF
CDR3 DNA: TGTGCCAGCAGCTCAGACCATCAGGGGAATGTTCTAGAAGAGACCCAGTACTTC

J gene: TRBJ2-7
CDR3 length: 14
V gene: TRBV9
D gene: -
clone size: few
CDR3 protein: CASSPGNDNYEQYF
CDR3 DNA: TGTGCCAGCAGCCCCGGGAATGACAACTACGAGCAGTACTTC

J gene: TRBJ1-4
CDR3 length: 15
V gene: TRBV10-3
D gene: -
clone size: -
CDR3 protein: CAISEHGATNEKLFF
CDR3 DNA: TGTGCCATCAGTGAACACGGGGCAACTAATGAAAAACTGTTTTTT

J gene: TRBJ1-4
CDR3 length: 15
V gene: TRBV2
D gene: -
clone size: -
CDR3 protein: CASSERASSEGKLFF
CDR3 DNA: TGTGCCAGCAGTGAACGCGCATCTTCCGAGGGAAAACTGTTTTTT

J gene: TRBJ1-4
CDR3 length: 17
V gene: TRBV27
D gene: TRBD1
clone size: -
CDR3 protein: CASSINSQGAANEKLFF
CDR3 DNA: TGTGCCAGCAGTATAAATTCACAGGGGGCGGCTAATGAAAAACTGTTTTTT

J gene: TRBJ2-7
CDR3 length: 15
V gene: TRBV6-5
D gene: TRBD1
clone size: -
CDR3 protein: CASSYFGTGSYEQYF
CDR3 DNA: TGTGCCAGCAGTTACTTCGGGACAGGGTCTTACGAGCAGTACTTC

J gene: TRBJ1-1
CDR3 length: 16
V gene: TRBV27
D gene: TRBD1
clone size: once
CDR3 protein: CASSSPGQGGNTEAFF
CDR3 DNA: TGTGCCAGCAGTTCCCCGGGACAGGGGGGGAACACTGAAGCTTTCTTT

J gene: TRBJ2-1
CDR3 length: 15
V gene: TRBV5-1
D gene: -
clone size: -
CDR3 protein: CASSLGTTYYNEQFF
CDR3 DNA: TGCGCCAGCAGCTTGGGGACTACCTACTACAATGAGCAGTTCTTC

J gene: TRBJ1-4
CDR3 length: 13
V gene: TRBV28
D gene: -
clone size: -
CDR3 protein: CATLHPAREKLFF
CDR3 DNA: TGTGCCACCCTCCACCCCGCGCGGGAAAAACTGTTTTTT

J gene: TRBJ1-5
CDR3 length: 14
V gene: TRBV19
D gene: -
clone size: once
CDR3 protein: CASSISVSNQPQHF
CDR3 DNA: TGTGCCAGTAGTATATCGGTTAGCAATCAGCCCCAGCATTTT

J gene: TRBJ2-5
CDR3 length: 12
V gene: TRBV19
D gene: -
clone size: -
CDR3 protein: CASSRGQETQYF
CDR3 DNA: TGTGCCAGTAGTCGGGGCCAAGAGACCCAGTACTTC

J gene: TRBJ2-7
CDR3 length: 14
V gene: TRBV9
D gene: -
clone size: -
CDR3 protein: CASSVESSSYEQYF
CDR3 DNA: TGTGCCAGCAGCGTAGAGTCTAGCTCCTACGAGCAGTACTTC

J gene: TRBJ1-4
CDR3 length: 13
V gene: TRBV6-6
D gene: TRBD1
clone size: few
CDR3 protein: CASSYDRGHGLFF
CDR3 DNA: TGTGCCAGCAGTTACGACAGGGGACACGGACTGTTTTTT

J gene: TRBJ2-2
CDR3 length: 14
V gene: TRBV6-1
D gene: -
clone size: -
CDR3 protein: CASGASPNTGELFF
CDR3 DNA: TGTGCCAGCGGTGCCTCCCCGAACACCGGGGAGCTGTTTTTT

J gene: TRBJ2-1
CDR3 length: 11
V gene: TRBV5-1
D gene: -
clone size: -
CDR3 protein: CASSLAVIQFF
CDR3 DNA: TGCGCCAGCAGCTTGGCTGTAATCCAGTTCTTC

J gene: TRBJ1-3
CDR3 length: 15
V gene: TRBV4-1
D gene: -
clone size: -
CDR3 protein: CASSQDRSSGNTIYF
CDR3 DNA: TGCGCCAGCAGCCAAGACCGCAGCTCTGGAAACACCATATATTTT

J gene: TRBJ1-1
CDR3 length: 14
V gene: TRBV19
D gene: -
clone size: -
CDR3 protein: CASSLRGFGTEAFF
CDR3 DNA: TGTGCCAGTAGTCTCAGGGGTTTTGGCACTGAAGCTTTCTTT

J gene: TRBJ2-3
CDR3 length: 12
V gene: TRBV28
D gene: -
clone size: -
CDR3 protein: CASMAAGHTQYF
CDR3 DNA: TGTGCCAGCATGGCGGCGGGGCATACGCAGTATTTT

J gene: TRBJ1-1
CDR3 length: 13
V gene: TRBV5-1
D gene: -
clone size: -
CDR3 protein: CASSADRAAEAFF
CDR3 DNA: TGCGCCAGCAGCGCGGACAGAGCCGCTGAAGCTTTCTTT

J gene: TRBJ2-3
CDR3 length: 15
V gene: TRBV9
D gene: TRBD1
clone size: -
CDR3 protein: CASTTGEGVVDTQYF
CDR3 DNA: TGTGCCAGCACAACAGGGGAAGGGGTAGTGGATACGCAGTATTTT

J gene: TRBJ1-3
CDR3 length: 15
V gene: TRBV5-1
D gene: -
clone size: -
CDR3 protein: CASSSLQDSGNTIYF
CDR3 DNA: TGCGCCAGCAGCTCCCTTCAGGACTCTGGAAACACCATATATTTT

J gene: TRBJ1-2
CDR3 length: 15
V gene: TRBV27
D gene: -
clone size: -
CDR3 protein: CASSLSAGGNYGYTF
CDR3 DNA: TGTGCCAGCAGTTTATCGGCAGGAGGGAACTATGGCTACACCTTC

J gene: TRBJ2-7
CDR3 length: 16
V gene: TRBV11-2
D gene: -
clone size: -
CDR3 protein: CASSLDSRADYYEQYF
CDR3 DNA: TGTGCCAGCAGCTTAGATAGCAGAGCGGACTACTACGAGCAGTACTTC

J gene: TRBJ1-1
CDR3 length: 18
V gene: TRBV5-1
D gene: TRBD1
clone size: -
CDR3 protein: CASSLTWDRGSANTEAFF
CDR3 DNA: TGCGCCAGCAGCTTGACTTGGGACAGGGGATCGGCGAACACTGAAGCTTTCTTT

J gene: TRBJ1-1
CDR3 length: 14
V gene: TRBV13
D gene: TRBD1
clone size: -
CDR3 protein: CASSLRQGFTEAFF
CDR3 DNA: TGTGCCAGCAGCCTTAGACAGGGGTTCACTGAAGCTTTCTTT

J gene: TRBJ2-7
CDR3 length: 14
V gene: TRBV28
D gene: -
clone size: -
CDR3 protein: CASSLMDRAYEQYF
CDR3 DNA: TGTGCCAGCAGTTTGATGGACAGAGCCTACGAGCAGTACTTC

J gene: TRBJ2-3
CDR3 length: 14
V gene: TRBV15
D gene: -
clone size: -
CDR3 protein: CATKQGGGTDTQYF
CDR3 DNA: TGTGCCACCAAGCAGGGAGGAGGGACAGATACGCAGTATTTT

J gene: TRBJ1-2
CDR3 length: 14
V gene: TRBV2
D gene: -
clone size: -
CDR3 protein: CASSEQVNNYGYTF
CDR3 DNA: TGTGCCAGCAGTGAACAGGTGAACAACTATGGCTACACCTTC

J gene: TRBJ2-7
CDR3 length: 14
V gene: TRBV4-1
D gene: TRBD2
clone size: -
CDR3 protein: CASRELAGPYEQYF
CDR3 DNA: TGCGCCAGCAGAGAGCTAGCGGGACCCTACGAGCAGTACTTC

J gene: TRBJ2-7
CDR3 length: 16
V gene: TRBV5-1
D gene: -
clone size: -
CDR3 protein: CASSLALTGVYYEQYF
CDR3 DNA: TGCGCCAGCAGCTTGGCCCTGACGGGGGTATACTACGAGCAGTACTTC

J gene: TRBJ1-4
CDR3 length: 13
V gene: TRBV7-2
D gene: -
clone size: -
CDR3 protein: CASSPTTWEKLFF
CDR3 DNA: TGTGCCAGCAGCCCTACCACGTGGGAAAAACTGTTTTTT

J gene: TRBJ2-7
CDR3 length: 13
V gene: TRBV5-1
D gene: TRBD1
clone size: -
CDR3 protein: CASSEQGIFEQYF
CDR3 DNA: TGCGCCAGCAGCGAACAGGGGATTTTCGAGCAGTACTTC

J gene: TRBJ2-4
CDR3 length: 16
V gene: TRBV5-1
D gene: -
clone size: -
CDR3 protein: CASSLTASVAKNIQYF
CDR3 DNA: TGCGCCAGCAGCTTGACAGCTTCCGTAGCCAAAAACATTCAGTACTTC

J gene: TRBJ1-1
CDR3 length: 13
V gene: TRBV7-9
D gene: -
clone size: -
CDR3 protein: CASSPTGLAEAFF
CDR3 DNA: TGTGCCAGCAGCCCGACAGGTTTAGCTGAAGCTTTCTTT

J gene: TRBJ1-1
CDR3 length: 16
V gene: TRBV11-2
D gene: -
clone size: -
CDR3 protein: CASTPNGGGWNTEAFF
CDR3 DNA: TGTGCCAGCACCCCGAACGGGGGAGGGTGGAACACTGAAGCTTTCTTT

J gene: TRBJ2-1
CDR3 length: 12
V gene: TRBV2
D gene: -
clone size: -
CDR3 protein: CASRDSTNEQFF
CDR3 DNA: TGTGCCAGCAGGGACAGTACAAATGAGCAGTTCTTC

J gene: TRBJ1-1
CDR3 length: 17
V gene: TRBV5-6
D gene: -
clone size: -
CDR3 protein: CASSYYGRVGPSTEAFF
CDR3 DNA: TGTGCCAGCAGTTATTATGGCCGGGTCGGTCCAAGCACTGAAGCTTTCTTT

J gene: TRBJ2-2
CDR3 length: 15
V gene: TRBV25-1
D gene: -
clone size: -
CDR3 protein: CASSRVGQFTGELFF
CDR3 DNA: TGTGCCAGCAGTAGGGTCGGACAGTTCACCGGGGAGCTGTTTTTT

J gene: TRBJ2-7
CDR3 length: 16
V gene: TRBV13
D gene: TRBD1
clone size: -
CDR3 protein: CASSLIRDRGLGQQYF
CDR3 DNA: TGTGCCAGCAGCTTAATTCGGGACAGGGGCCTTGGGCAGCAGTACTTC